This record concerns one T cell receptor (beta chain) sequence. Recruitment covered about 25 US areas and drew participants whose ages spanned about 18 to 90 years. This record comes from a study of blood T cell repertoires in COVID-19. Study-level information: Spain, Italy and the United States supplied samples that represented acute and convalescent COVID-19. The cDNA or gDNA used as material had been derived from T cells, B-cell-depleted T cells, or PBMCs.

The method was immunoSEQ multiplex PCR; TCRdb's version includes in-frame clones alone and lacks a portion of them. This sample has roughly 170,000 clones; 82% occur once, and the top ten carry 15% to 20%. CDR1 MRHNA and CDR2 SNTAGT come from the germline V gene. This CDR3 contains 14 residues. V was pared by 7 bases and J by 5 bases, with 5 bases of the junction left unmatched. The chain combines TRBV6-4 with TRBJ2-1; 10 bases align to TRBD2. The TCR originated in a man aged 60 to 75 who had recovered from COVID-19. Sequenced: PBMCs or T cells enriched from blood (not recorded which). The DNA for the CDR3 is TGTGCCAGCAAAGGACTAGCGGCTAACAATGAGCAGTTCTTC. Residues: CASKGLAANNEQFF.